These 23 T cell receptor delta chains share one sample of origin, sequenced in a study of γδ T cells in repeated Plasmodium falciparum infection. Vgamma9/Vdelta2+ and Vdelta2-negative gammadelta T cells were flow-sorted from PBMC for bulk sequencing. TCRdb re-called the multiplex PCR reads using CATT. This table has about 51,000 delta-chain clones, around 2% appearing once. The sequenced sample consisted of gamma-delta T cells from blood. Receptors were obtained from a pool of human donors (malaria-infected and uninfected, not separated).

This clone was seen ten or more times. TCRdb's entry gives the protein of a much larger clone, which mismatches this DNA's translation at residue 13, likely from a read error; the protein reported here is translated from the DNA. The V call is TRDV2, the J call TRDJ1, with 9 bases aligning to TRDD3. TCRdb does not report a J gene; here it was assigned by matching the DNA to germline references. Germline V gene sequence: CDR1 GEAIGNYY, CDR2 EKD. V lost 0 bases, J lost 4 bases, and 14 bases stayed unmatched. The CDR3 is 18 amino acids. The CDR3 sequence: CACDTVGVLGDGIDKLIF. The CDR3 bases are TGTGCCTGTGACACCGTGGGAGTGCTGGGGGATGGGATCGATAAACTCATCTTT.

Note on this clone: The protein that TCRdb holds for this DNA derives from a much larger clone and differs from the translated DNA at residue 11, which likely indicates a read error; the protein shown here is translated from the DNA. This chain connects TRDV1 to TRDJ1, with TRDD3 matching 9 bases. As TCRdb names no J gene, one was assigned here on the basis of a DNA match to germline. The CDR3 has 25 amino acids. Germline V gene data show CDR1 as TSWWSYY and CDR2 as QGS. Losses at the gene ends were 5 bases for V and 0 bases for J; bases not matched to a gene: 34. In DNA, the CDR3 is TGTGCTCTTGGGCGTCGTAGGCCTTTCCTAACGTTGGTTACTGGGGGACCGCTGTACACCGATAAACTCATCTTT. It translates to CALGRRRPFLTLVTGGPLYTDKLIF.

There are many counts of this clone. With only one base between it and a far larger clone, this is likely a read error. In the same sample, other DNA sequences code for this CDR3. The V call is TRDV2, the J call TRDJ1; 10 positions agree with TRDD3. TCRdb offers no J gene call, so here the DNA was matched to germline to obtain one. CDR3 length: 17 residues. Per the germline V gene, CDR1 is GEAIGNYY and CDR2 is EKD. The V gene end was trimmed by 1 base and the J gene end by 3 bases; junction bases not matched to a gene: 10. The CDR3 is CACDTPWVGDTSDKLIF. CDR3 bases: TGTGCCTGTGACACTCCATGGGTGGGGGATACCTCCGATAAACTCATCTTT.

Judged by abundance, this clone is medium-sized. Other DNA sequences in this specimen translate into the identical CDR3. The chain is built from TRDV1 and TRDJ1; D tentatively fits TRDD2 or TRDD3 (6 bases each). The germline gives CDR1 TSWWSYY, CDR2 QGS. V was trimmed by 3 bases and J by 1 base, leaving 18 bases between them. CDR3 length equals 17 residues. CDR3 DNA: TGTGCTCTTGGGGAGGCCTTCCCCCCACTGGGCACCGATAAACTCATCTTT. This encodes CALGEAFPPLGTDKLIF.

This clone was seen many times. A far larger clone differs by one base, so this is likely a read error. The same CDR3 is also encoded by other DNA sequences in this sample. The CDR3 spells CACDTVGTLGDKLIF. As DNA, the CDR3 is TGTGCCTGTGACACCGTGGGAACCCTGGGCGATAAACTCATCTTT. The chain joins TRDV2 to TRDJ1; D perhaps matches TRDD3 (5 bases). TCRdb lists no J gene, so it was determined here by aligning the DNA to germline. V lost 0 bases and J 4 bases, leaving 14 bases between the germline ends. Germline V gives CDR1 GEAIGNYY, CDR2 EKD. The CDR3 consists of 15 residues.

This clone came up a few times. With only one base between it and a far larger clone, this is likely a read error. Other DNA sequences from this sample encode an identical CDR3 as well. The chain is built from TRAV38-2/DV8 and TRDJ1; 7 bases align to TRDD3. Germline matching of the DNA provided the J gene here, since TCRdb leaves it blank. Germline CDR1 TSESDYY, CDR2 QEAYKQQN. The V gene end was trimmed by 0 bases and the J gene end by 3 bases; junction bases not matched to a gene: 23. CDR3 length: 21 amino acids. CDR3 DNA sequence: TGTGCTTATAGGAGCGCGACCCCGCCTGGCCTAGGGGATAACTTCGCCGATAAACTCATCTTT. Its translation is CAYRSATPPGLGDNFADKLIF.

This clone was seen more than once but under ten times. This likely came from a read error, as a far larger clone is one base away. In the same sample, other DNA sequences code for this CDR3. The rearrangement uses TRDV3 and TRDJ1; D is possibly TRDD2 (6 bases). As TCRdb names no J gene, one was assigned here on the basis of a DNA match to germline. Germline V CDR1 and CDR2: TVYSNPD, GDNSRS (reference sequence). The CDR3 is 15 residues long. Here the CDR3 reads CAYRLPRFHPDKLIF. CDR3 in DNA: TGCGCCTACCGCCTTCCGAGGTTTCACCCCGATAAACTCATCTTT. Filled out from reference TRDV3 and TRDJ1, the complete variable domain reads CDKVTQSSPDQTVASGSEVVLLCTYDTVYSNPDLFWYRIRPDYSFQFVFYGDNSRSEGADFTQGRFSVKHILTQKAFHLVISPVRTEDSATYYCAYRLPRFHPDKLIFGKGTRVTVEP.

This clone came up a few times. TCRdb shows a much larger clone's protein in place of this DNA's translation, and the two differ at residue 4, likely through a read error; the protein shown is translated from the DNA. V usage is TRDV2 and J usage is TRDJ1, with TRDD3 identical over 11 bases. TCRdb leaves out the J gene; it was filled in here by matching the DNA to germline. Germline lookup yields CDR1 GEAIGNYY and CDR2 EKD. The CDR3 runs 21 residues. The CDR3 coding sequence is TGTGCCTGTAACACCGAAAGGGTTCTTACTGGGGGATATCCGTACACCGATAAACTCATCTTT. It codes for CACNTERVLTGGYPYTDKLIF.

As regards this clone: This likely stems from a read error, as it lies one base from a far larger clone. Other nucleotide sequences from this sample produce the same CDR3. The chain links TRDV1 to TRDJ1, with 13 bases that match TRDD3. In the absence of a J gene in TCRdb, the DNA was matched to germline to assign it here. The CDR3 runs 22 residues. V lost 4 bases and J lost 4; bases outside the gene matches: 24. Germline V gene lookup returns CDR1 TSWWSYY and CDR2 QGS. CDR3 sequence (DNA): TGTGCTCTTGGGGCCTCCTACCTTTACTGGGGGATACGCTTCGGGGATTTCGATAAACTCATCTTT. Its translation: CALGASYLYWGIRFGDFDKLIF.

This clone has a handful of counts. TCRdb's listed protein matches a much larger clone and diverges from this DNA's translation at residue 17, likely through a read error; the protein shown comes from the DNA. J is TRDJ1 and V is TRAV38-2/DV8; tentative D call: TRDD2 (8 bases). The J gene is absent in TCRdb and was assigned here via DNA matching to germline. V lost 2 bases, J lost 2 bases, and 37 bases lay in between. Germline V gene sequence: CDR1 TSESDYY, CDR2 QEAYKQQN. This CDR3 has 23 residues. CDR3 sequence: CAYRSYFLRMSGGPRKGTDKLIF. CDR3 sequence (DNA): TGTGCTTATAGGAGTTACTTCCTACGGATGAGTGGGGGACCCCGTAAGGGAACCGATAAACTCATCTTT.

This clone was detected ten times or more. A much larger clone differs by one base, so this may be a read error. In the same sample, other DNA sequences code for this CDR3. The chain couples TRDV2 to TRDJ1; 7 positions agree with TRDD3. TCRdb leaves out the J gene; it was filled in here by matching the DNA to germline. The CDR3 spans 16 residues. From germline, CDR1 is GEAIGNYY and CDR2 EKD. The V and J ends lost 0 bases and 5 bases, in that order; junction bases with no gene match: 11. The chain's CDR3 is CACDTVGEPVSDKLIF. The CDR3 DNA reads TGTGCCTGTGACACCGTGGGGGAACCTGTCTCTGATAAACTCATCTTT.

About this clone itself: TCRdb's protein, taken from a much larger clone, differs from this DNA's translation at residue 5, likely owing to a read error; the protein displayed comes from the DNA. J is TRDJ1 and V is TRDV1; possible D gene TRDD3, 6 bases. TCRdb records no J gene; here it was assigned by comparing the DNA to germline. Trimming took 4 bases from V and 2 from J, leaving 29 bases between them. In germline, CDR1 is TSWWSYY, CDR2 QGS. The CDR3 extends over 20 amino acids. The CDR3 region is CALGGPVVWWGEWGTDKLIF. Written as DNA, the CDR3 is TGTGCTCTTGGGGGACCTGTCGTTTGGTGGGGGGAATGGGGTACCGATAAACTCATCTTT.

With respect to this clone: The TCRdb protein, from a much larger clone, departs from this DNA's translation at residue 12, likely by read error; the protein shown derives from the DNA. This chain joins TRDV2 and TRDJ1; D remains unclear. TCRdb carries no J gene annotation; the J gene was assigned here by matching the DNA with germline. The germline V gene has CDR1 GEAIGNYY and CDR2 EKD. This CDR3 has 15 amino acids. The CDR3 DNA reads as TGTGCCTGTGACACCGTATTGAGAAGCACCGATAGACTCATCTTT. This gives the protein CACDTVLRSTDRLIF.

With regard to this clone: A far bigger clonotype differs at one base, so this is likely a read error. This CDR3 is also generated by other DNA sequences in the sample. V gene assignment gives TRDV2, but the J gene was left uncalled; TRDD3 was called by the table and not checked on the DNA. This CDR3 has 15 amino acids. Per the germline V gene, CDR1 is GEAIGNYY and CDR2 is EKD. This CDR3 reads CACDPLGDTADKLIF. CDR3 DNA sequence: TGTGCCTGTGACCCCCTGGGGGATACAGCGGATAAGCTCATCTTT.

This clone is labeled medium-sized. This sequence joins TRAV38-2/DV8 and TRDJ1, with 10 bases identical to TRDD3. The CDR3 extends over 20 amino acids. In germline, CDR1 is TSESDYY, CDR2 QEAYKQQN. The V gene end was trimmed by 6 bases and the J gene end by 2 bases; junction bases not matched to a gene: 22. This chain's CDR3 is CAYKGPRYWGILPDTDKLIF. The CDR3 DNA is TGTGCTTATAAAGGGCCCCGCTACTGGGGGATCCTTCCCGATACCGATAAACTCATCTTT.

Concerning this clone itself: TCRdb shows a much larger clone's protein in place of this DNA's translation, and the two differ at residue 11, likely through a read error; the protein shown is translated from the DNA. The chain joins TRDV2 to TRDJ1, with 8 bases identical to TRDD3. TCRdb records no J gene; here it was assigned by comparing the DNA to germline. Per the germline V gene, CDR1 is GEAIGNYY and CDR2 is EKD. Unmatched junction bases numbered 14, after V lost 0 bases and J lost 3 bases. CDR3 length equals 18 residues. This CDR3 reads CACDTAYWGSTRADKLIF. DNA for the CDR3: TGTGCCTGTGACACCGCCTACTGGGGGTCCACCCGGGCCGATAAACTCATCTTT.

Details on this clone: A far larger clone is one base from this, pointing to a likely read error. This same CDR3 is encoded by further DNA sequences in the sample. The CDR3 coding sequence is TGTGCTCTTGGGGATCCTCTTCTATCCAGCTGGGGGATACGCGGTCTCGGTAAACTCATCTTT. Its protein is CALGDPLLSSWGIRGLGKLIF. V gene TRDV1 combines with J gene TRDJ1; 12 bases agree with TRDD3. The J gene was not available in TCRdb and was assigned here by matching the DNA to germline segments. Germline CDR1 is TSWWSYY and CDR2 is QGS. The CDR3 extends over 21 amino acids. The V gene end was trimmed by 3 bases and the J gene end by 7 bases; junction bases not matched to a gene: 24.

Worth noting for this clone: A far larger clone is only one base removed, so a read error is likely. In the same sample, other DNA sequences code for this CDR3. The rearrangement joins TRDV1 to TRDJ1, with 7 bases matching TRDD3. Assignment of the J gene here rests on matching the DNA to germline, because TCRdb gives none. The CDR3 runs to 20 residues. J was trimmed by 5 bases and V by 3 bases; bases with no gene match: 24. Looked up from germline, CDR1 is TSWWSYY and CDR2 is QGS. The CDR3 DNA follows: TGTGCTCTTGGGGAGCGGCTCCCGTACTGGGGACCTTACCGCACTGATAAACTCATCTTT. The encoded protein is CALGERLPYWGPYRTDKLIF.

This clone was observed many times. The protein given by TCRdb reflects a much larger clone and differs at residue 16 from this DNA's translation, likely from a read error; the protein shown is the DNA's translation. No call exists for the J gene, whereas the V gene is TRDV2; the table's D call of TRDD3 was not tested on the DNA. The CDR3 loop spans 18 amino acids. Germline CDR1 is GEAIGNYY and CDR2 is EKD. The CDR3 DNA sequence: TGTGCCTGTGACTTATTAGGGTGGGGGACCCCGTACACCGATAAACCCATCTTT. It translates to CACDLLGWGTPYTDKPIF.

Details on this clone: A read error likely explains this, since a far larger clone differs by one base. Other DNA sequences in this sample translate to the same CDR3. J is TRDJ1 and V is TRDV1; 12 nucleotides agree with TRDD3. The J gene is not listed in TCRdb, so it was assigned here from a DNA match to germline. Germline CDR1 reads TSWWSYY; CDR2 reads QGS. Unmatched junction bases numbered 19, after V lost 5 bases and J lost 0 bases. The CDR3 length is 21 residues. CDR3 loop: CALGSCLPYWGIPRYTDKLIF. As DNA, the CDR3 is TGTGCTCTTGGGTCCTGCCTACCGTACTGGGGGATACCACGTTACACCGATAAACTCATCTTT.

There are a few counts of this clone. The mismatch at residue 4 between this DNA's translation and the TCRdb protein of a much larger clone likely reflects a read error; the protein shown is translated from the DNA. V usage is TRDV3 and J usage is TRDJ1; 8 bases are a match to TRDD3. TCRdb is silent on the J gene; assignment here came from matching the DNA to germline. The V segment lost 2 bases and the J segment 0 bases; nucleotides outside the gene matches: 8. CDR1 TVYSNPD and CDR2 GDNSRS come from the germline V gene (reference sequence). This CDR3 comprises 15 residues. The CDR3 loop is CAFRGWGRYTDKLIF. The CDR3 bases are TGTGCCTTTCGAGGCTGGGGGAGGTACACCGATAAACTCATCTTT.

This clone was seen more than once but under ten times. TCRdb attributes to this sequence the protein of a much larger clone, which differs from the DNA translation at residue 10; a read error is likely, and the protein displayed is translated from the DNA. This chain connects TRDV1 to TRDJ1; D remains unclear. Germline CDR1 TSWWSYY, CDR2 QGS. The length of the CDR3 is 14 residues. The CDR3 is CALGSALYTNKLIF. The CDR3 bases are TGTGCTCTTGGTTCGGCCTTATACACCAATAAACTCATCTTT.

This clone was seen only a few times. A read error likely explains why the TCRdb protein, taken from a much larger clone, differs from this DNA's translation at residue 8; the protein shown is translated from the DNA. This chain joins TRDV2 and TRDJ1; 11 nucleotides align to TRDD3. The J gene, left out of TCRdb, was set here by checking the DNA against germline. Germline CDR1 is GEAIGNYY and CDR2 is EKD. Trimming took 3 bases from V and 1 from J; bases not matched to a gene: 21. This CDR3 is 21 amino acids long. The CDR3 reads CACDPLPAAIGGYGGTDKLIF. The CDR3 nucleotides read TGTGCCTGTGACCCACTTCCTGCTGCAATTGGGGGATACGGGGGCACCGATAAACTCATCTTT.